A selection of T cell receptor beta chains follows, all from one sample in a study of cytomegalovirus exposure and HLA in healthy donors. The table came from immunoSEQ multiplex PCR; TCRdb's copy has only in-frame clones and leaves some out. The sample lists around 62,000 clones; more than 70% were seen once. The source material was PBMCs. The receptor set was obtained from a man aged 35 to 55 in good health and CMV-seronegative. The CDR3 runs from the conserved cysteine through the conserved F or W. The order of the fields is V gene, J gene, clone size, CDR3 protein. Where a row states a size, it is once, few, many or the class of an expanded clone; other rows omit it.

>TRBV6-6|TRBJ2-7|few
CASSSAGTSGYEQYF
>TRBV28|TRBJ2-7|.
CASSSGGSPSYEQYF
>TRBV2|TRBJ2-5|.
CARGGERSDETQYF
>TRBV19|TRBJ1-1|.
CAISDRRTEAFF
>TRBV6-1|TRBJ2-5|.
CASTRLAAYQETQYF
>TRBV5-1|TRBJ2-5|.
CASSSGTGIKETQYF
>TRBV27|.|once
CASSLRRDSYEQYF
>TRBV19|TRBJ1-6|.
CASRLGQYNSPLHF
>TRBV19|TRBJ1-2|.
CASSTGQGYGYTF
>TRBV11-2|TRBJ2-7|.
CASSFGTGRYEQYF
>TRBV7-8|TRBJ1-5|once
CASSPFTTWTGENQPQHF
>TRBV28|TRBJ2-5|.
CASSPRLAGAETQYF
>TRBV4-1|.|.
CAEKFQAVSYEQYF
>TRBV6-6|TRBJ2-1|.
CASSYSWGDSYNEQFF
>TRBV7-9|TRBJ1-6|.
CASSPSQGIYNSPLHF
>TRBV5-6|TRBJ2-4|.
CASSFGGRGGIQYF
>TRBV7-3|TRBJ2-4|.
CASSLTGAQEGIQYF
>TRBV5-1|TRBJ1-2|.
CASSLDTSNYGYTF
>TRBV5-1|TRBJ2-7|.
CASSITGGSEYEQYF
>TRBV18|TRBJ2-2|.
CASSQDRRNTGELFF
>TRBV11-2|TRBJ1-4|.
CASSPRESVVTNEKLFF
>TRBV7-6|TRBJ2-7|.
CASSRTGGPYEQYF
>TRBV5-5|.|.
CASSPGTSGRTEQYF
>TRBV5-1|TRBJ2-3|.
CASSLGLAGTDTQYF
>TRBV19|TRBJ2-5|.
CASSVTGTGGETQYF
>TRBV23-1|TRBJ1-5|.
CASSQGQGVGNQPQHF
>TRBV5-1|TRBJ1-4|.
CASSPGTGPEKLFF
>TRBV7-5|TRBJ2-1|few
CVRSLVSGLAGEWYNEQFF
>TRBV6-1|TRBJ1-4|few
CASSLYATNEKLFF
>TRBV28|TRBJ2-1|once
CASSLLLAGSNYEQFF
>TRBV18|TRBJ1-2|.
CASSGQGYGYTF
>TRBV28|TRBJ2-7|.
CASSPGGGGTRYEQYF
>TRBV9|TRBJ1-1|.
CASSVIPLGAEAFF
>TRBV18|TRBJ2-5|.
CASSPTIAGQETQYF
>TRBV6-5|TRBJ2-7|.
CASSYGWREYEQYF
>TRBV10-3|TRBJ2-7|.
CATALAREQYF
>TRBV18|TRBJ2-1|.
CASSPRWGAGGPGSYNEQFF
>TRBV7-9|TRBJ2-5|few
CASSLGQGLETQYF
>TRBV28|TRBJ1-5|.
CASSSGGGNQPQHF
>TRBV5-1|TRBJ2-5|.
CASSLGLTTPQETQYF
>TRBV5-4|.|once
CASSSGLANGGGEQYF